This T cell receptor beta chain was observed in a study of identical twins. Only healthy Caucasians were included as donors. About this clonotype: This could be a read error, since a much larger clone is one nucleotide away.

From the 5' RACE reads, TCRdb called clonotypes with MiXCR, one entry per CDR3 protein. The sample shows fewer than 350,000 distinct CDR3 sequences, more than 6.5% of them seen only once. These data also formed part of another study, on yellow fever vaccine responses in identical twins. From that paper: Twins reportedly appeared to share part of their vaccine T cell response while keeping part individual.

The specimen was memory (CD45RO+) T cells sorted from blood. The TCR comes from a young woman in good health.

The CDR3: CASSPQGQDRLFF. As DNA, the CDR3 is TGTGCCAGCAGCCCCCAGGGGCAAGACAGGCTGTTTTTT. The rearrangement joins TRBV9 to TRBJ2-2, with D tentatively TRBD1 (6 bases). Germline V gene lookup returns CDR1 SGDLS and CDR2 YYNGEE. Trimming removed 4 bases at V and 13 bases at J, with 17 bases between. The CDR3 is 13 amino acids.